Presented here are 23 T cell receptor beta chains from one specimen sequenced in a study of post-analysis software for immune sequencing data. General study results and limits: Included in a set of about 5 TRBV segments more frequent in patients than controls were TRBV5-6, TRBV5-1 and TRBV20-1.

TCR beta libraries were prepared from cDNA with unique molecular identifiers. Each CDR3 protein is one row after TCRdb ran MiXCR on the PCR reads. The sample gives about 460,000 distinct CDR3 sequences, around 40% of which show up once; about 12% is in the top ten. These receptors have no known antigen. The sequenced material came from blood. These receptors were obtained from a girl under 18 with multiple sclerosis.

This clonotype showed up just once. The chain couples TRBV7-9 to TRBJ2-7, with TRBD1 matching over 9 bases. Germline loops: CDR1 SEHNR, CDR2 FQNEAQ (reference sequence). CDR3 length: 15 residues. V lost 5 bases and J lost 2; bases outside the gene matches: 7. The CDR3 reads CASSHRDRAPYEQYF. Written as DNA, the CDR3 is TGTGCCAGCAGCCACCGGGACAGGGCCCCCTACGAGCAGTACTTC.

The chain combines TRBV20-1 with TRBJ2-1; 8 bases align to TRBD2. The J segment lost 0 bases and the V segment lost 1 base, leaving 5 bases of the junction unmatched. CDR1 and CDR2 from the germline V gene are DFQATT and SNEGSKA (reference sequence). This CDR3 region has 16 residues. The CDR3, as DNA: TGCAGTGCTAGAGGGACTACTAGCGGCTCCTACAATGAGCAGTTCTTC. This codes for CSARGTTSGSYNEQFF.

V usage is TRBV5-1 and J usage is TRBJ2-7; 8 bases map to TRBD1. Germline CDR1 reads SGHRS; CDR2 reads YFSETQ. CDR3 size: 14 residues. J gave up 4 bases and V 4 bases, and 7 bases lay outside the gene matches. CDR3 in DNA: TGCGCCAGCAGCGTGACAGGGGAGGAGTACGAGCAGTACTTC. Protein sequence: CASSVTGEEYEQYF.

This sequence joins TRBV20-1 and TRBJ2-3; D is possibly TRBD1 or TRBD2 (6 bases each). The germline V gene encodes CDR1 DFQATT and CDR2 SNEGSKA (reference sequence). V was trimmed by 3 bases and J by 5 bases, leaving 27 bases between them. The CDR3 loop spans 18 amino acids. The CDR3 reads CSARPQWGAGGNIDTQYF. CDR3 in DNA: TGCAGTGCTAGGCCCCAGTGGGGGGCTGGTGGAAACATAGATACGCAGTATTTT.

This clonotype has more than one count but fewer than ten. V is TRBV5-5 and J is TRBJ2-7, with no clear D. Looked up from germline, CDR1 is SGHKS and CDR2 is YYEKEE (reference sequence). The CDR3 loop spans 14 amino acids. Deletions cut 1 base from V and 3 bases from J, with 11 bases between. CDR3 region: CASSLSQLGYEQYF. In DNA, the CDR3 is TGTGCCAGCAGCTTGTCACAGTTAGGCTACGAGCAGTACTTC.

This chain connects TRBV4-1 to TRBJ1-2; D is ambiguous. Deletions cut 0 bases from V and 4 bases from J, with 15 bases between. CDR1 is MGHRA and CDR2 is YSYEKL in the germline V gene. The CDR3 spans 16 residues. CDR3 in DNA: TGCGCCAGCAGCCAAGATGAGGAACCCAACTTCTATGGCTACACCTTC. It yields the protein CASSQDEEPNFYGYTF.

This clonotype was seen only a few times. This chain joins TRBV19 and TRBJ2-7; D may be TRBD1 (6 bases). Germline V lookup: CDR1 LNHDA, CDR2 SQIVND (reference sequence). V was shortened by 5 bases and J by 3 bases, with 23 bases between the two germline ends. This CDR3 contains 17 residues. This chain's CDR3 is CASSLKAGTFMLYEQYF. Here the CDR3 DNA reads TGTGCCAGTAGTCTCAAGGCCGGGACATTCATGCTCTACGAGCAGTACTTC.

The chain joins TRBV5-1 to TRBJ1-1, with TRBD1 matching over 9 bases. The CDR3 is made up of 14 amino acids. V dropped 3 bases and J dropped 6; count of bases not matched to a gene: 6. Per the germline V gene, CDR1 is SGHRS and CDR2 is YFSETQ. This chain's CDR3 is CASSSQDRGSEAFF. CDR3 in DNA: TGCGCCAGCAGCTCCCAAGACAGGGGGTCTGAAGCTTTCTTT.

J is TRBJ2-2 and V is TRBV7-8; TRBD1 matches 7 bases. After removal of 3 bases from V and 1 base from J, the junction contained 5 bases not matched to a gene. Germline V gives CDR1 SGHVS, CDR2 FQNEAQ. The CDR3 contains 16 residues. The CDR3 bases are TGTGCCAGCAGCTTCCTAGGGGGCCTGAACACCGGGGAGCTGTTTTTT. This translates into CASSFLGGLNTGELFF.

The table lists this clonotype with a few counts. The chain couples TRBV12-3 or TRBV12-4 to TRBJ2-7; no clear D. V lost 5 bases and J 5 bases, leaving 16 bases between the germline ends. There are 14 residues in the CDR3. CDR3 bases: TGTGCCAGCAGTCCACTCTCCGAGCGCGACGAGCAGTACTTC. Protein product: CASSPLSERDEQYF.

This clonotype has only a few counts. The CDR3 bases are TGTGCCAGCAGCCCCCGCAGTCCGGTAAGCTCCTACAATGAGCAGTTCTTC. It specifies CASSPRSPVSSYNEQFF. The V gene is TRBV9, the J gene TRBJ2-1; no definite D call. Trimming stripped 4 bases from V and 0 bases from J, with 17 bases between. Germline V lookup: CDR1 SGDLS, CDR2 YYNGEE. This CDR3 contains 17 residues.

The CDR3: CASRVGAVGELFF. For the CDR3, the DNA is TGCGCCAGCAGGGTGGGAGCGGTCGGGGAGCTGTTTTTT. The V call is TRBV10-2, the J call TRBJ2-2; possibly TRBD2 for D (5 bases). The germline CDR1 and CDR2 sequences are WSHSY and SAAADI. This CDR3 has 13 amino acids. V was pared by 6 bases and J by 7 bases, with 12 bases between.

The chain is built from TRBV28 and TRBJ2-5; D is possibly TRBD2 (5 bases). The CDR3 has 15 amino acids. Germline CDR1 reads MDHEN; CDR2 reads SYDVKM. V lost 6 bases and J 1 base, leaving 15 bases between the germline ends. As DNA, the CDR3 is TGTGCCAGCAGACCCGTGGGTGAGGGCCAAGAGACCCAGTACTTC. Its protein product is CASRPVGEGQETQYF.

With respect to this clonotype: One junction end does not reproduce the germline sequence, and a read error may be involved. The CDR3 loop is CGSSQRGDREKLFF. CDR3 DNA sequence: TGTGGCAGCAGCCAACGGGGAGATCGGGAAAAACTGTTTTTT. The rearrangement links TRBV14 to TRBJ1-4, with D unresolved. The CDR3 consists of 14 residues. The germline gives CDR1 SGHDN, CDR2 FVKESK.

The V call is TRBV6-5, the J call TRBJ1-6; 7 nucleotides align to TRBD1. Per the germline V gene, CDR1 is MNHEY and CDR2 is SVGAGI. The CDR3 runs 16 residues. The junction had 9 bases not matched to a gene; V was cut back by 0 bases and J by 10 bases. CDR3 in DNA: TGTGCCAGCAGTTACTCAGGGGGCCAGGGAAGATCACCCCTCCACTTT. It is translated as CASSYSGGQGRSPLHF.

This clonotype showed up just once. The chain has TRBV7-9 and TRBJ2-5, with a possible D match to TRBD1 (6 bases). The germline V gene has CDR1 SEHNR and CDR2 FQNEAQ (reference sequence). This CDR3 comprises 13 residues. The V and J ends lost 5 bases and 3 bases respectively, with 10 bases between them. The chain's CDR3 is CASSRGQKETQYF. The DNA of the CDR3 is TGTGCCAGCAGCCGAGGACAGAAAGAGACCCAGTACTTC. The full variable domain, rest sourced from reference TRBV7-9 and TRBJ2-5, is DTGVSQNPRHKITKRGQNVTFRCDPISEHNRLYWYRQTLGQGPEFLTYFQNEAQLEKSRLLSDRFSAERPKGSFSTLEIQRTEQGDSAMYLCASSRGQKETQYFGPGTRLLVL.

This sequence joins TRBV27 and TRBJ2-6, with 11 bases that match TRBD1. Looked up from germline, CDR1 is MNHEY and CDR2 is SMNVEV (reference sequence). CDR3 length: 18 amino acids. V was pared by 3 bases and J by 2 bases, with 6 bases of the junction left unmatched. CDR3 nucleotides: TGTGCCAGCAGTTTCGTTCCGGGACAGGGGGCTGGGGCCAACGTCCTGACTTTC. Protein sequence: CASSFVPGQGAGANVLTF.

This clonotype was seen at least ten times. Here the CDR3 reads CSTGQGHDEQFF. In DNA form, the CDR3 reads TGCAGCACTGGACAGGGGCACGATGAGCAGTTCTTC. This chain connects TRBV29-1 to TRBJ2-1; 9 bases align to TRBD1. V gave up 8 bases and J gave up 8 bases; unmatched junction bases: 7. Germline V gene data show CDR1 as SQVTM and CDR2 as ANQGSEA. The CDR3 extends over 12 amino acids.

In its sample, this clonotype was seen a few times. The V and J genes are TRBV29-1 and TRBJ2-7, with D possibly being TRBD1 or TRBD2 (5 bases each). CDR1 and CDR2 from the germline V gene are SQVTM and ANQGSEA. The CDR3 sequence is 17 residues long. Trimming shortened V by 1 base and J by 4 bases, and 23 bases separated the two germline ends. Here the CDR3 reads CSVEGVHGTLNLYEQYF. The CDR3 DNA is TGCAGCGTTGAAGGAGTTCACGGGACCCTTAATCTGTACGAGCAGTACTTC.

This chain links TRBV7-2 with TRBJ2-4; 12 bases fit TRBD2. CDR1 SGHTA and CDR2 FQGNSA come from the germline V gene. V lost 1 base, J lost 0 bases, and 1 base stayed unmatched. This CDR3 is 17 amino acids long. The CDR3 bases are TGTGCCAGCAGCTTAGTACTAGCGGGAGGAGCCAAAAACATTCAGTACTTC. It yields the protein CASSLVLAGGAKNIQYF.

Of note for this clonotype: A junction end diverges from the germline sequence, so it may reflect a read error. The gene calls are TRBV10-3 and TRBJ1-1; D is possibly TRBD1 (5 bases). Looked up from germline, CDR1 is ENHRY and CDR2 is SYGVKD. There are 13 residues in the CDR3. The CDR3 region has the DNA TGTGCCATCACTGAGGGGATGAACACTGAAGCTTTCTTT. It translates to CAITEGMNTEAFF.

This clonotype was seen more than once but under ten times. The gene calls are TRBV24-1 and TRBJ2-3, with D possibly matching TRBD1 (7 bases). This CDR3 has 17 amino acids. V was cut by 7 bases and J by 4 bases, with 23 bases left in between. Germline V gene lookup returns CDR1 KGHDR and CDR2 SFDVKD. Here the CDR3 reads CATSETVTGRMADTQYF. Here the CDR3 DNA reads TGTGCCACCAGCGAAACCGTGACAGGGAGGATGGCAGATACGCAGTATTTT.

The chain has TRBV7-2 and TRBJ2-3; D might be TRBD2 (5 bases). The CDR3 spans 13 residues. Germline V gives CDR1 SGHTA, CDR2 FQGNSA. Trimming removed 7 bases from V and 2 bases from J, with 10 bases in between. For the CDR3, the DNA is TGTGCCAGCATCCGGCGGGTCACAGATACGCAGTATTTT. The encoded protein is CASIRRVTDTQYF.